Sequencing of this TCR beta chain was carried out in a study of T cell responses to AZD1222 COVID-19 vaccine. V lost 2 bases and J lost 6; bases outside the gene matches: 3. The CDR3 has 15 amino acids. In germline, CDR1 is SGHTA, CDR2 FQGNSA. TCRdb keeps only in-frame clones here, not all; method: immunoSEQ multiplex PCR. The data contain roughly 160,000 clones, around nine tenths of them singletons. The sample in question was peripheral blood, obtained 28 days after the second AZD1222 dose. This TCR came from an adult who received the AZD1222 COVID-19 vaccine. V usage is TRBV7-2 and J usage is TRBJ1-6; 8 bases fit TRBD1. CDR3 residues: CASSLRTGINSPLHF. The CDR3 coding sequence is TGTGCCAGCAGCTTAAGGACAGGGATTAATTCACCCCTCCACTTT. The full variable domain, completed using reference TRBV7-2 and TRBJ1-6, is GAGVSQSPSNKVTEKGKDVELRCDPISGHTALYWYRQSLGQGLEFLIYFQGNSAPDKSGLPSDRFSAERTGGSVSTLTIQRTQQEDSAVYLCASSLRTGINSPLHFGNGTRLTVT.